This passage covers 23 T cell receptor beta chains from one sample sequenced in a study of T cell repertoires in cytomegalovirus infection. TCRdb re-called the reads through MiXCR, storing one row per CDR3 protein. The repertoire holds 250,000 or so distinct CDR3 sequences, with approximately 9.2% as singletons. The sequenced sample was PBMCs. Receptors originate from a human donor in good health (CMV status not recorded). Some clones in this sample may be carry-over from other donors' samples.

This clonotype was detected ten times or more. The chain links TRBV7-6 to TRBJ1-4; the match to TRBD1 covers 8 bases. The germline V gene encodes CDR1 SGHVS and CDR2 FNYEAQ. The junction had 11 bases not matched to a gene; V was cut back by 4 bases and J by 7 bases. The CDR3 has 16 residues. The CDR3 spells CASSSTGTGMGEKLFF. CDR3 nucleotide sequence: TGTGCCAGCAGCTCTACCGGGACAGGCATGGGTGAAAAACTGTTTTTT.

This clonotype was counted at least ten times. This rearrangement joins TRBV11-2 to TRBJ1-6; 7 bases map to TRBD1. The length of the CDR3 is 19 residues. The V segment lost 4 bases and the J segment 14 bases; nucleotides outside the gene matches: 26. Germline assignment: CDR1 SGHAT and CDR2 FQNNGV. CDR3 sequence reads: CASSSRFAGQLSSRDTLHF. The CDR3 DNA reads TGTGCCAGCAGCTCCCGATTCGCGGGACAGCTTTCCTCTAGAGACACCCTCCACTTT.

For the CDR3, the DNA is TGTGCCTCCAAAGCAGGGGGTAATTCCTACGAGCAGTACTTC. It codes for CASKAGGNSYEQYF. This chain links TRBV7-9 with TRBJ2-7; 7 bases agree with TRBD1. CDR1 and CDR2 (germline): SEHNR, FQNEAQ (reference sequence). This CDR3 contains 14 residues. The junction had 11 bases not matched to a gene; V was cut back by 11 bases and J by 1 base.

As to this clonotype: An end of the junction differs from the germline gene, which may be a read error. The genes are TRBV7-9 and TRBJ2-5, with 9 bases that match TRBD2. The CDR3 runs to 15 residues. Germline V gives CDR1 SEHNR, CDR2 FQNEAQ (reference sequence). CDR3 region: CASSSWGLAQETQYF. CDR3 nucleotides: TGTGCTAGCAGCTCCTGGGGACTAGCACAAGAGACCCAGTACTTC.

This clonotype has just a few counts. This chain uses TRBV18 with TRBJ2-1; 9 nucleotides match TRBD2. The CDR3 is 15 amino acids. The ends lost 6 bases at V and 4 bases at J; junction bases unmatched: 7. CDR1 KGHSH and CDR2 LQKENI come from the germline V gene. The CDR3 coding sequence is TGTGCCAGCTCTGAAACTAGCGGGCCTTACAATGAGCAGTTCTTC. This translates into CASSETSGPYNEQFF.

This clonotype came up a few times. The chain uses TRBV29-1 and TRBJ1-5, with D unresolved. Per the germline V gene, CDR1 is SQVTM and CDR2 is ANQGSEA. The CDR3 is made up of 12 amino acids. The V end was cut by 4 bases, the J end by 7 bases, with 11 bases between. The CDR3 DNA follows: TGCAGCGTTGGGGAGGGAAACCAGCCCCAGCATTTT. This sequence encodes CSVGEGNQPQHF.

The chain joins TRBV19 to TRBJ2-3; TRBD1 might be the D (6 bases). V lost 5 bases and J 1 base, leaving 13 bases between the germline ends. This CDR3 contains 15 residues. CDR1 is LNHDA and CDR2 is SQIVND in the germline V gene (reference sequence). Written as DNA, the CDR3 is TGTGCCAGTAGTCCAGGGGTAAGGGGCACAGATACGCAGTATTTT. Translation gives CASSPGVRGTDTQYF.

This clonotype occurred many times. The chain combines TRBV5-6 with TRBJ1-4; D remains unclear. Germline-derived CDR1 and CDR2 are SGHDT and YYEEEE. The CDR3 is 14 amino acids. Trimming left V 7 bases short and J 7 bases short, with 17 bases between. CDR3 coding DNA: TGTGCCAGCCGACCAGGATTGTGGTCTGAAAAACTGTTTTTT. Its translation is CASRPGLWSEKLFF.

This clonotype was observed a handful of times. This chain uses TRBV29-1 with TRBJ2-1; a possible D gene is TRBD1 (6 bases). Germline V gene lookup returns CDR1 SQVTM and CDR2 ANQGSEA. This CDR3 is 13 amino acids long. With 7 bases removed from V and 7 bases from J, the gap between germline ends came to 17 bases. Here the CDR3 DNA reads TGCAGCGCTAAGAACAGGGTTTTGAATGAGCAGTTCTTC. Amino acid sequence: CSAKNRVLNEQFF.

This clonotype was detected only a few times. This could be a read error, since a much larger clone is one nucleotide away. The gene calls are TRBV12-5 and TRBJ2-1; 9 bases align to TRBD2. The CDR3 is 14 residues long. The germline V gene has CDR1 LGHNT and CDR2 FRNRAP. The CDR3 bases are TGTGCTAGTGGTTTACTAGCGGGTGGAAATGGGCAGTTCTTC. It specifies CASGLLAGGNGQFF.

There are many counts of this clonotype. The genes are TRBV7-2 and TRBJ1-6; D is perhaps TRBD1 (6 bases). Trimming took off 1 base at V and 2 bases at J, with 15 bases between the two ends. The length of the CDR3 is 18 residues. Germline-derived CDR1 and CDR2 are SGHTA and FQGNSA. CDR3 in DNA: TGTGCCAGCAGCTTAGGAGGGGGTAGGGGTCCCTATAATTCACCCCTCCACTTT. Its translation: CASSLGGGRGPYNSPLHF.

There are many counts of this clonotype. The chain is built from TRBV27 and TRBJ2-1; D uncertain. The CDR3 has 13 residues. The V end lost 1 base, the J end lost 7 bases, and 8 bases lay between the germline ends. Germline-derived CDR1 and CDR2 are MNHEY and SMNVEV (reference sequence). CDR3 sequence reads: CASSLLGLNEQFF. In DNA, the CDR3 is TGTGCCAGCAGTTTATTAGGGTTGAATGAGCAGTTCTTC.

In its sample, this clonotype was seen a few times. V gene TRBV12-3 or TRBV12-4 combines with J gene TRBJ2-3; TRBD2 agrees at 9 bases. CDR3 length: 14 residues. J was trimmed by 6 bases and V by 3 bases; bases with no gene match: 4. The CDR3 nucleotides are TGTGCCAGCAGTTTCGGCGGGGGGGCCGATACGCAGTATTTT. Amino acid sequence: CASSFGGGADTQYF.

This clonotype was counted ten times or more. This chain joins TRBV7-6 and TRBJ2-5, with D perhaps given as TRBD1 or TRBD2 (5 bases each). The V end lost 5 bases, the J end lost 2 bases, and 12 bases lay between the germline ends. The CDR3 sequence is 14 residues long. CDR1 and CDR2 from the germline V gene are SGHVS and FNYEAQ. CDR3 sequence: CASSVGTGQETQYF. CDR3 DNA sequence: TGTGCCAGCAGCGTGGGGACGGGACAAGAGACCCAGTACTTC.

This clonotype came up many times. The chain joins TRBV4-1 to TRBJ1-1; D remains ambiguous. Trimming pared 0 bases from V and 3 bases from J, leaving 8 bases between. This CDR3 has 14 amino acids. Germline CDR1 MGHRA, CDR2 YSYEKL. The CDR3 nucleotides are TGCGCCAGCAGCCAAGATCCCTCCTACACTGAAGCTTTCTTT. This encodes CASSQDPSYTEAFF.

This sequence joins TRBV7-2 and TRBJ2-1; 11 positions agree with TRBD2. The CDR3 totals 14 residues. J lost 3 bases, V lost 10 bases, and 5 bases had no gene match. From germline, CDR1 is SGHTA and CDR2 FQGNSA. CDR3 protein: CATALAGDYNEQFF. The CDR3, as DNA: TGTGCCACCGCACTAGCGGGGGACTACAATGAGCAGTTCTTC. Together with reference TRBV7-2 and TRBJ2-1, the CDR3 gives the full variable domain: GAGVSQSPSNKVTEKGKDVELRCDPISGHTALYWYRQSLGQGLEFLIYFQGNSAPDKSGLPSDRFSAERTGGSVSTLTIQRTQQEDSAVYLCATALAGDYNEQFFGPGTRLTVL.

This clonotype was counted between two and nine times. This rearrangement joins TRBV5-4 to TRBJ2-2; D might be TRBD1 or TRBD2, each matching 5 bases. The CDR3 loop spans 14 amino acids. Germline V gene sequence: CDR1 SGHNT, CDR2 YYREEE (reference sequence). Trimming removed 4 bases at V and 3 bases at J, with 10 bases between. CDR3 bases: TGTGCCAGCAGCCGGGACCTTTACACCGGGGAGCTGTTTTTT. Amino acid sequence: CASSRDLYTGELFF.

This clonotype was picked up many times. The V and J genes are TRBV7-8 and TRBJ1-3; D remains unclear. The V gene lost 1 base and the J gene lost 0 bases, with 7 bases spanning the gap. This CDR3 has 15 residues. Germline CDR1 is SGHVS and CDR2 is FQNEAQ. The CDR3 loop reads CASSLGPNSGNTIYF. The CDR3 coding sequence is TGTGCCAGCAGCTTAGGACCGAACTCTGGAAACACCATATATTTT.

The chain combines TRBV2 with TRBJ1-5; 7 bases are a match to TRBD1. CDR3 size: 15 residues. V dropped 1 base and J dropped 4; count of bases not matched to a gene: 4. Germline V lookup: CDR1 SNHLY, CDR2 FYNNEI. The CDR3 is CASSEGGQPNQPQHF. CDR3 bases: TGTGCCAGCAGTGAAGGGGGACAGCCAAATCAGCCCCAGCATTTT.

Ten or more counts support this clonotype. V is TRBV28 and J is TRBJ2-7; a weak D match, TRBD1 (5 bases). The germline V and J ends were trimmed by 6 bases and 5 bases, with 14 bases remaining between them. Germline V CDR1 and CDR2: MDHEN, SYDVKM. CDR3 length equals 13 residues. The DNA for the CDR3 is TGTGCCAGCAGCCGGACATCCGTCCACGAGCAGTACTTC. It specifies CASSRTSVHEQYF.

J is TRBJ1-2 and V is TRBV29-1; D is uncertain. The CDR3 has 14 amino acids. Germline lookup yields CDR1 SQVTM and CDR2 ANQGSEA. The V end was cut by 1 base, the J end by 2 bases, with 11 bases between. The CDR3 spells CSVEGRGRNYGYTF. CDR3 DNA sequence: TGCAGCGTTGAAGGACGGGGTCGGAACTATGGCTACACCTTC.

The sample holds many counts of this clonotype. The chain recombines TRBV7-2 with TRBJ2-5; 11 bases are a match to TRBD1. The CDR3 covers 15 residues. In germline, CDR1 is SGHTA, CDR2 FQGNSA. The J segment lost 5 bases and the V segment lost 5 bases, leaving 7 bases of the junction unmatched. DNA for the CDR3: TGTGCCAGCAGCCCGGGACAGGGGGGAGCGGAGACCCAGTACTTC. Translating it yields CASSPGQGGAETQYF.

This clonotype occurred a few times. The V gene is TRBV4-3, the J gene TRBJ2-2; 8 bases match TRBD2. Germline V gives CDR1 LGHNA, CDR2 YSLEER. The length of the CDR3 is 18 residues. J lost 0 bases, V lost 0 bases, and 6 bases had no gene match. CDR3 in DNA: TGCGCCAGCAGCCAAGATGTTAGCGGGGCGGCGAACACCGGGGAGCTGTTTTTT. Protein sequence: CASSQDVSGAANTGELFF.